These 8 T cell receptor beta chains came from one sample sequenced in a study of OX40 agonist ivuxolimab in advanced cancers. Data came from immunoSEQ multiplex PCR; TCRdb stores just in-frame clones and leaves some out. This sample has tens of thousands of clones, with approximately 89% found just once. The sequences come from CD4+ or CD8+ T cells sorted from blood, collected in a trial of the OX40 agonist ivuxolimab. The receptors here all came from an adult with an advanced solid tumor such as melanoma, head and neck, liver or kidney cancer.

V gene TRBV6-5 combines with J gene TRBJ2-2; 7 positions match TRBD1. J lost 5 bases, V lost 8 bases, and 2 bases had no gene match. This CDR3 has 12 amino acids. CDR1 and CDR2 from the germline V gene are MNHEY and SVGAGI. CDR3: CASARGTGELFF. In DNA form, the CDR3 reads TGTGCCAGCGCCAGGGGGACCGGGGAGCTGTTTTTT.

The chain uses TRBV27 and TRBJ2-3, with a tentative D call TRBD2 (5 bases). CDR1 and CDR2 from the germline V gene are MNHEY and SMNVEV (reference sequence). There are 16 residues in the CDR3. V shed 4 bases and J shed 0 bases, with 14 bases lying between them. CDR3 protein: CASSSAEAVSTDTQYF. The CDR3 nucleotides are TGTGCCAGCAGTTCCGCCGAAGCGGTTAGCACAGATACGCAGTATTTT.

This chain uses TRBV5-4 with TRBJ1-1, with no clear D. The CDR3 runs to 12 residues. With 4 bases removed from V and 2 bases from J, the gap between germline ends came to 6 bases. The germline V gene encodes CDR1 SGHNT and CDR2 YYREEE (reference sequence). CDR3 sequence reads: CASSLQNTEAFF. As DNA, the CDR3 is TGTGCCAGCAGCCTCCAAAACACTGAAGCTTTCTTT.

The rearrangement joins TRBV6-5 to TRBJ1-1; D gene unclear. The CDR3 covers 13 residues. The V gene's germline CDR1 is MNHEY and CDR2 SVGAGI. V lost 8 bases and J 0 bases, leaving 10 bases between the germline ends. The CDR3 DNA reads as TGTGCCAGCGCGGAGCCCATGAACACTGAAGCTTTCTTT. This sequence encodes CASAEPMNTEAFF.

This chain links TRBV28 with TRBJ1-3, with D maybe TRBD1 (6 bases). CDR1 is MDHEN, CDR2 SYDVKM, per germline. This CDR3 has 17 residues. V dropped 4 bases and J dropped 0 bases, with 16 bases sitting between them. CDR3 nucleotides: TGTGCCAGCAGTTATTCCTACAGGGAACTCTCTGGAAACACCATATATTTT. Amino acids: CASSYSYRELSGNTIYF.

V usage is TRBV4-3 and J usage is TRBJ2-7; D gene unclear. CDR1 is LGHNA, CDR2 YSLEER, per germline. V gave up 1 base and J gave up 1 base, with 5 bases separating them. CDR3 size: 13 residues. The CDR3 DNA is TGCGCCAGCAGCCAAGGGGGTTCCTACGAGCAGTACTTC. It translates to CASSQGGSYEQYF.

This clone was detected a few times. The gene calls are TRBV7-9 and TRBJ1-2; D ambiguous. The ends were cut back, 4 bases at V and 7 bases at J, with 19 bases in the middle. The V gene's germline CDR1 is SEHNR and CDR2 FQNEAQ (reference sequence). The length of the CDR3 is 15 residues. The CDR3 DNA follows: TGTGCCAGCAGCTCGAACCCTACCGCTGAACCTGGCTACACCTTC. This sequence encodes CASSSNPTAEPGYTF.

The chain has TRBV9 and TRBJ2-7; D might be TRBD1 (6 bases). Germline values: CDR1 SGDLS, CDR2 YYNGEE. This CDR3 is built from 16 residues. Trimming pared 2 bases from V and 5 bases from J, leaving 20 bases between. CDR3 DNA sequence: TGTGCCAGCAGCGTCTCTGGGGAAATTAGGGGGAACGAGCAGTACTTC. Amino acids: CASSVSGEIRGNEQYF.